These T cell receptor beta chains were read from a single sample in a study of blood T cell repertoires in COVID-19. Using immunoSEQ multiplex PCR, the repertoire was profiled, and TCRdb retains in-frame clones only, with some absent. The sample lists just over 300,000 clones; roughly nine tenths were seen once. The material sequenced was peripheral blood. The receptors were sampled from a woman aged 25-40 years with COVID-19, enrolled during active disease. Each CDR3 is given with its conserved first and last residue. The D gene is left open where the match is weak. A row's size may be missing; if present it is once, few, many or a size class.

d_call j_call v_call clone_size cdr3_aa cdr3_nt
NA TRBJ1-1 TRBV10-2 few CASSDRNTEAFF TGCGCCAGCAGTGACAGGAACACTGAAGCTTTCTTT
TRBD1 TRBJ1-2 TRBV9 NA CASSVAGGAYGYTF TGTGCCAGCAGCGTAGCAGGGGGCGCCTATGGCTACACCTTC
NA TRBJ2-7 TRBV5-5 NA CASSLGGAEQYF TGTGCCAGCAGCTTGGGTGGGGCCGAGCAGTACTTC
NA TRBJ1-2 TRBV6-5 NA CASSWQGGGYTF TGTGCCAGCAGTTGGCAGGGAGGAGGCTACACCTTC
TRBD2 TRBJ2-3 TRBV7-9 NA CASSFRLAADTQYF TGTGCCAGCAGCTTCAGACTAGCGGCAGATACGCAGTATTTT
TRBD1 TRBJ1-5 TRBV19 NA CATRQGGRSNQPQHF TGTGCCACCCGACAGGGGGGCCGCAGCAATCAGCCCCAGCATTTT
TRBD1 TRBJ1-2 TRBV11-2 few CASSLAGTGGFSYGYTF TGTGCCAGCAGCCTTGCCGGGACAGGGGGTTTCTCCTATGGCTACACCTTC
NA TRBJ1-1 TRBV2 NA CASRTNENTEAFF TGTGCCAGCAGAACAAACGAGAACACTGAAGCTTTCTTT
NA TRBJ2-2 TRBV18 NA CASSPEPNTGELFF TGTGCCAGCTCACCAGAGCCGAACACCGGGGAGCTGTTTTTT
NA TRBJ1-3 TRBV6-6 few CASSYQDRSQGNTIYF TGTGCCAGCAGTTACCAGGACAGAAGCCAAGGAAACACCATATATTTT
TRBD1 TRBJ1-1 TRBV5-1 NA CASAYGTDFEAFF TGCGCCAGCGCCTACGGGACAGATTTTGAAGCTTTCTTT
TRBD1 TRBJ2-3 TRBV18 once CASSPTGGQDTQYF TGTGCCAGCTCACCGACAGGGGGCCAAGATACGCAGTATTTT
NA TRBJ2-5 TRBV5-4 NA CASSSLPPDRPGETQYF TGTGCCAGCAGCTCTCTACCTCCGGACAGACCAGGGGAGACCCAGTACTTC
NA TRBJ1-1 TRBV19 few CASKAGRGRAGNTEAFF TGTGCCAGTAAGGCGGGAAGGGGTAGAGCGGGCAACACTGAAGCTTTCTTT
NA TRBJ1-1 TRBV6-5 NA CASSRKRQAAEAFF TGTGCCAGCAGCCGAAAGAGACAGGCCGCTGAAGCTTTCTTT
TRBD1 TRBJ1-6 TRBV5-6 NA CASSLRDRNSPLHF TGTGCCAGCAGCTTGAGGGACAGAAATTCACCCCTCCACTTT
NA TRBJ1-4 TRBV7-9 NA CASSLVVGSNEKLFF TGTGCCAGCAGCTTAGTCGTGGGCTCTAATGAAAAACTGTTTTTT
NA TRBJ1-4 TRBV7-9 NA CASTKGGTVTANEKLFF TGTGCCAGCACCAAGGGGGGGACGGTCACCGCTAATGAAAAACTGTTTTTT
NA TRBJ2-7 TRBV19 NA CASSKGRRSYEQYF TGTGCCAGTAGTAAAGGGAGACGGTCCTACGAGCAGTACTTC
NA TRBJ1-5 TRBV7-9 NA CASSLGSGQPPQHF TGTGCCAGCAGCTTAGGCTCCGGACAGCCGCCCCAGCATTTT
TRBD2 TRBJ2-3 TRBV5-5 NA CASSSLVLAGRDTQYF TGTGCCAGCAGCTCCCTTGTACTAGCGGGGAGAGATACGCAGTATTTT
TRBD1 TRBJ1-2 TRBV28 NA CASSFRGQGYGYTF TGTGCCAGCAGTTTTAGGGGACAGGGATATGGCTACACCTTC
NA TRBJ1-2 TRBV6-6 NA CASSLRADQGLGGYTF TGTGCCAGCAGCCTACGTGCCGACCAGGGTTTGGGGGGCTACACCTTC
NA TRBJ2-7 TRBV2 NA CASSEETGSEQYF TGTGCCAGCAGTGAAGAGACAGGCAGCGAGCAGTACTTC
NA TRBJ1-2 TRBV6-5 NA CASSYSGTPYGYTF TGTGCCAGCAGTTACTCCGGGACACCCTATGGCTACACCTTC
NA TRBJ2-1 TRBV11-2 few CASSLIGHLSSYNEQFF TGTGCCAGCAGCTTAATTGGACACTTAAGCTCCTACAATGAGCAGTTCTTC
NA TRBJ1-4 TRBV14 NA CASSQVFLRKLFF TGTGCCAGCAGCCAAGTTTTTTTGAGGAAACTGTTTTTT
NA TRBJ2-7 TRBV2 NA CASSEAASVVLVYEQYF TGTGCCAGCAGTGAAGCGGCCAGCGTAGTTTTAGTCTACGAGCAGTACTTC
NA TRBJ2-5 TRBV7-7 NA CASSLYRTGQETQYF TGTGCCAGCAGCTTATATCGTACAGGGCAAGAGACCCAGTACTTC
NA TRBJ2-7 TRBV6-5 NA CASTNSGGGHEQYF TGTGCCAGCACCAATTCCGGAGGGGGCCACGAGCAGTACTTC
TRBD1 TRBJ2-7 TRBV5-1 NA CASSRTGTGVYEQYF TGCGCCAGCAGCCGGACCGGGACAGGAGTCTACGAGCAGTACTTC
TRBD1 TRBJ1-4 TRBV19 NA CASNLGTGVEKLFF TGTGCCAGTAATCTCGGGACAGGGGTTGAAAAACTGTTTTTT